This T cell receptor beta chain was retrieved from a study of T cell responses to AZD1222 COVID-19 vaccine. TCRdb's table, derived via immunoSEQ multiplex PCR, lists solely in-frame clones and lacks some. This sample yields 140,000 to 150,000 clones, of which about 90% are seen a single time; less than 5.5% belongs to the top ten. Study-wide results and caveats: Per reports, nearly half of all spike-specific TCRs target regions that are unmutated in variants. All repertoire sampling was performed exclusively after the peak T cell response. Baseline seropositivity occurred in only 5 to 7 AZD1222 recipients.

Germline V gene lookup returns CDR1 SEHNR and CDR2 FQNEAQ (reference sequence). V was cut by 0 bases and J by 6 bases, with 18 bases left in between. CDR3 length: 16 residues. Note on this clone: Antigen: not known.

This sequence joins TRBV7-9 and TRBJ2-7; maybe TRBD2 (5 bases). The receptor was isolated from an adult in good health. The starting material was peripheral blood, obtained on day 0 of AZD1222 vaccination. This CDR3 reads CASSLAAREPPLEQYF. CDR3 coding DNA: TGTGCCAGCAGCTTAGCCGCTCGGGAACCGCCCCTCGAGCAGTACTTC.